This TCR beta chain was identified during a study of blood T cell repertoires in COVID-19. Sequenced by immunoSEQ multiplex PCR; TCRdb stores in-frame clones only, minus some. The table shows around 140,000 clones, with approximately 80% occurring only once. CDR3 size: 15 residues. Trimming took off 0 bases at V and 4 bases at J, with 8 bases between the two ends. The germline V gene encodes CDR1 SGHDT and CDR2 YYEEEE. The TCR comes from a woman aged 55-69 years with active or convalescent COVID-19. Sequencing used peripheral blood. The rearrangement links TRBV5-6 to TRBJ2-6, with D possibly being TRBD2 (5 bases). For the CDR3, the DNA is TGTGCCAGCAGCTTGGCCCGGGGAGGGGCCAACGTCCTGACTTTC. Amino acid sequence: CASSLARGGANVLTF.